A single sample is the source of the 27 T cell receptor beta chains below, sequenced in a study of blood T cell repertoires in COVID-19. Only in-frame clones appear in the TCRdb table, and some are missing; sequencing was by immunoSEQ multiplex PCR. The sample gives under 50,000 clones, roughly 90% of which show up once; roughly 20% is in the top ten. Input material: peripheral blood. The receptors were gathered from a man in his sixties or seventies with active COVID-19.

V is TRBV21-1 and J is TRBJ1-2. TRBV21-1 is shown as a pseudogene. This CDR3 comprises 15 residues. The DNA for the CDR3 is TGTGCCAGCAGCAACCCGGCCCCGGGAGGCTATGGCTACACCTTC. Translating gives CASSNPAPGGYGYTF.

The rearrangement uses TRBV24-1 and TRBJ2-2; D might be TRBD2 (6 bases). Trimming removed 4 bases from V and 2 bases from J, with 13 bases in between. The CDR3 totals 16 residues. Germline lookup yields CDR1 KGHDR and CDR2 SFDVKD. Here the CDR3 reads CATSDSRDSNTGELFF. The CDR3 DNA reads TGTGCCACCAGTGACAGCAGGGACTCAAACACCGGGGAGCTGTTTTTT.

In this sample, this clone turned up a few times. V and J are TRBV11-2 and TRBJ2-3; 12 bases are shared with TRBD2. The CDR3 totals 16 residues. CDR1 SGHAT and CDR2 FQNNGV come from the germline V gene. V lost 5 bases to trimming and J lost 7 bases; unmatched junction nucleotides: 10. The CDR3 region has the DNA TGTGCCAGCAGCCCCCGTAGACTAGCGGGAGCGAATACGCAGTATTTT. Its translation is CASSPRRLAGANTQYF.

The chain couples TRBV30 to TRBJ2-2, with TRBD1 identical over 10 bases. The trim removed 3 bases at V and 5 bases at J, leaving 6 bases unmatched. The CDR3 contains 15 residues. Looked up from germline, CDR1 is GTSNPN and CDR2 is SVGIG (reference sequence). CDR3 coding DNA: TGTGCCTGGAGGACAGGGGGCGCGGGGACCGGGGAGCTGTTTTTT. Protein product: CAWRTGGAGTGELFF.

This clone was seen a handful of times. V and J are TRBV5-1 and TRBJ1-1; 7 bases fit TRBD1. Germline loops: CDR1 SGHRS, CDR2 YFSETQ. V dropped 0 bases and J dropped 1; count of bases not matched to a gene: 3. The CDR3 loop spans 15 amino acids. CDR3 residues: CASSLGAGGNTEAFF. Here the CDR3 DNA reads TGCGCCAGCAGCTTGGGAGCAGGGGGGAACACTGAAGCTTTCTTT.

The sample holds a few counts of this clone. The V and J genes are TRBV2 and TRBJ1-2; D is undetermined. Trimming left V 7 bases short and J 2 bases short, with 14 bases between. Germline CDR1 is SNHLY and CDR2 is FYNNEI. CDR3 length: 14 amino acids. The CDR3 coding sequence is TGTGCCAGCAACCCTCGGGGAGGGAACTATGGCTACACCTTC. It is translated as CASNPRGGNYGYTF.

This sequence joins TRBV29-1 and TRBJ1-1; D not resolved. The germline CDR1 and CDR2 sequences are SQVTM and ANQGSEA. V dropped 6 bases and J dropped 6 bases, with 2 bases sitting between them. The CDR3 is 8 amino acids. CDR3 in amino acids: CSVAEAFF. The CDR3, as DNA: TGCAGCGTCGCTGAAGCTTTCTTT. Complete variable domain (other parts from reference TRBV29-1 and TRBJ1-1): SAVISQKPSRDICQRGTSLTIQCQVDSQVTMMFWYRQQPGQSLTLIATANQGSEATYESGFVIDKFPISRPNLTFSTLTVSNMSPEDSSIYLCSVAEAFFGQGTRLTVV.

This clone was detected only a few times. The chain has TRBV9 and TRBJ2-5; possibly TRBD1 for D (6 bases). Deletions cut 2 bases from V and 5 bases from J, with 13 bases between. The CDR3 runs 14 residues. The germline gives CDR1 SGDLS, CDR2 YYNGEE. This CDR3 is CASSVGGPRETQYF. The CDR3 DNA is TGTGCCAGCAGCGTTGGGGGCCCCCGGGAGACCCAGTACTTC.

The J gene is TRBJ1-1, the V gene TRBV18; a weak D match, TRBD1 (6 bases). The CDR3 loop spans 14 amino acids. V lost 4 bases and J 1 base, leaving 10 bases between the germline ends. CDR1 and CDR2 (germline): KGHSH, LQKENI. The CDR3 DNA reads TGTGCCAGCTCACAGGACAGCGGGAACACTGAAGCTTTCTTT. Its translation: CASSQDSGNTEAFF.

The genes are TRBV7-2 and TRBJ1-2, with a tentative D call TRBD1 (6 bases). V dropped 4 bases and J dropped 5 bases, with 14 bases sitting between them. The CDR3 contains 14 residues. Germline assignment: CDR1 SGHTA and CDR2 FQGNSA. In DNA, the CDR3 is TGTGCCAGCAGCTATACAGGGAATCGGTATGGCTACACCTTC. This translates into CASSYTGNRYGYTF.

The rearrangement links TRBV2 to TRBJ1-5; 9 bases fit TRBD1. Losses at the gene ends were 4 bases for V and 6 bases for J; bases not matched to a gene: 19. Germline V CDR1 and CDR2: SNHLY, FYNNEI. The CDR3 covers 19 residues. The CDR3 bases are TGTGCCAGCAGTGCTTGGGACAGGGAACTTGGGGGGAGGAGTCAGCCCCAGCATTTT. Amino acid sequence: CASSAWDRELGGRSQPQHF.

V and J are TRBV30 and TRBJ2-7, with 14 bases lining up with TRBD2. Germline V gives CDR1 GTSNPN, CDR2 SVGIG (reference sequence). V shed 3 bases, J shed 12 bases, and the junction held 7 bases outside the gene matches. The CDR3 is 13 amino acids. CDR3 bases: TGTGCCTGGAGGTTGGGACTAGCGGGAGTGACGTACTTC. Translation gives CAWRLGLAGVTYF.

This clone was seen just once. The chain is built from TRBV4-3 and TRBJ2-4, with TRBD2 as a possible D gene (6 bases). This CDR3 is 16 amino acids long. Trimming pared 0 bases from V and 7 bases from J, leaving 16 bases between. Germline CDR1 and CDR2: LGHNA and YSLEER. This CDR3 is CASSQDLGGGRNIQYF. The CDR3 region has the DNA TGCGCCAGCAGCCAAGATCTCGGGGGAGGACGGAACATTCAGTACTTC.

V gene TRBV7-8 combines with J gene TRBJ1-5; possibly TRBD1 for D (5 bases). Germline V gene sequence: CDR1 SGHVS, CDR2 FQNEAQ. This CDR3 has 16 amino acids. Trimming shortened V by 5 bases and J by 1 base, and 15 bases separated the two germline ends. In DNA, the CDR3 is TGTGCCAGCAGCCGCCGGAGGGACCCCAGCAATCAGCCCCAGCATTTT. Amino acid sequence: CASSRRRDPSNQPQHF. Full variable domain (rest looked up from reference TRBV7-8 and TRBJ1-5): GAGVSQSPRYKVAKRGQDVALRCDPISGHVSLFWYQQALGQGPEFLTYFQNEAQLDKSGLPSDRFFAERPEGSVSTLKIQRTQQEDSAVYLCASSRRRDPSNQPQHFGDGTRLSIL.

The chain is built from TRBV18 and TRBJ2-3; D might be TRBD2 (6 bases). CDR3 size: 15 residues. The germline gives CDR1 KGHSH, CDR2 LQKENI. V was pared by 6 bases and J by 4 bases, with 17 bases between. CDR3 protein: CASSPRTIKADTQYF. CDR3 sequence (DNA): TGTGCCAGCTCTCCGAGGACTATCAAGGCAGATACGCAGTATTTT.

V gene TRBV2 combines with J gene TRBJ2-5; possible D gene TRBD1, 6 bases. V lost 6 bases and J lost 7, with 18 bases in between. The germline CDR1 and CDR2 sequences are SNHLY and FYNNEI. This CDR3 has 14 amino acids. The CDR3 region is CASRTQGAVVTQYF. CDR3 bases: TGTGCCAGCAGGACACAGGGCGCAGTTGTGACCCAGTACTTC.

The chain combines TRBV7-2 with TRBJ1-1, with D unresolved. Germline lookup yields CDR1 SGHTA and CDR2 FQGNSA. The CDR3 totals 14 residues. V was trimmed by 0 bases and J by 1 base, leaving 6 bases between them. Here the CDR3 DNA reads TGTGCCAGCAGCTTAGCGCTAAAGAACACTGAAGCTTTCTTT. Protein product: CASSLALKNTEAFF.

The chain links TRBV3-1 (or the pseudogene TRBV3-2) to TRBJ1-1; a weak D match, TRBD1 (5 bases). The CDR3 covers 13 residues. CDR1 is LGHDT and CDR2 is YNNKEL in the germline V gene (reference sequence). With 2 bases removed from V and 11 bases from J, the gap between germline ends came to 15 bases. In DNA, the CDR3 is TGTGCCAGCAGCCAATCACAGGAGGGGACGGCTTTCTTT. Translated: CASSQSQEGTAFF.

The chain has TRBV2 and TRBJ1-1; 7 nucleotides line up with TRBD1. The CDR3 covers 14 residues. Germline CDR1 is SNHLY and CDR2 is FYNNEI. The junction had 8 bases not matched to a gene; V was cut back by 5 bases and J by 5 bases. DNA for the CDR3: TGTGCCAGCAGTAAAGAAGGGGGCCGGACTGAAGCTTTCTTT. Protein: CASSKEGGRTEAFF.

The chain combines TRBV4-1 with TRBJ1-5; D possibly corresponds to TRBD1 (5 bases). The germline CDR1 and CDR2 sequences are MGHRA and YSYEKL. The CDR3 consists of 13 residues. V gave up 1 base and J gave up 5 bases, with 6 bases separating them. CDR3 protein: CASSQGGDQPQHF. As DNA, the CDR3 is TGCGCCAGCAGCCAAGGGGGGGATCAGCCCCAGCATTTT.

This sequence joins TRBV9 and TRBJ2-3; TRBD2 matches 9 bases. Unmatched junction bases numbered 4, after V lost 0 bases and J lost 2 bases. The CDR3 spans 16 residues. Germline CDR1 SGDLS, CDR2 YYNGEE. CDR3 region: CASSVAAGGPTDTQYF. The CDR3 DNA reads as TGTGCCAGCAGCGTAGCGGCGGGGGGGCCCACAGATACGCAGTATTTT. The full variable domain, its missing parts supplied by reference TRBV9 and TRBJ2-3, is DSGVTQTPKHLITATGQRVTLRCSPRSGDLSVYWYQQSLDQGLQFLIQYYNGEERAKGNILERFSAQQFPDLHSELNLSSLELGDSALYFCASSVAAGGPTDTQYFGPGTRLTVL.

The chain links TRBV6-5 to TRBJ2-3, with 8 bases lining up with TRBD2. Germline V gives CDR1 MNHEY, CDR2 SVGAGI. This CDR3 spans 14 amino acids. V trimming: 8 bases; J trimming: 3 bases; junction bases outside the gene matches: 7. CDR3 amino acids: CASSLRGVTDTQYF. The CDR3 DNA reads TGTGCCAGCTCTTTGCGGGGGGTGACAGATACGCAGTATTTT.

In this sample, this clone turned up once. The CDR3 bases are TGCAGCGTTGAAGAGGCGGGGGCGAACGGTCTAAGGTACAATGAGCAGTTCTTC. This gives the protein CSVEEAGANGLRYNEQFF. This chain links TRBV29-1 with TRBJ2-1, with D possibly being TRBD2 (7 bases). The CDR3 runs 18 residues. Germline CDR1 is SQVTM and CDR2 is ANQGSEA. With 0 bases removed from V and 4 bases from J, the gap between germline ends came to 22 bases.

The genes are TRBV7-2 and TRBJ2-7, with a possible D match to TRBD1 (6 bases). The CDR3 has 14 amino acids. CDR1 and CDR2 (germline): SGHTA, FQGNSA. V lost 1 base to trimming and J lost 4 bases, with 11 bases between them. CDR3: CASSLGQGMYEQYF. In DNA, the CDR3 is TGTGCCAGCAGCTTAGGGCAGGGGATGTACGAGCAGTACTTC.

The chain has TRBV27 and TRBJ2-3, with D possibly TRBD1 on 6 matching bases. Germline V gives CDR1 MNHEY, CDR2 SMNVEV (reference sequence). The V end was cut by 11 bases, the J end by 7 bases, with 22 bases between. This CDR3 is 14 amino acids long. The CDR3 sequence is CASRTAIGVYTQYF. CDR3 coding DNA: TGTGCCTCCCGGACAGCAATTGGGGTATATACGCAGTATTTT.

The rearrangement uses TRBV14 and TRBJ2-1; 12 bases map to TRBD2. V lost 4 bases and J lost 6; bases outside the gene matches: 16. This CDR3 is 19 amino acids long. The germline gives CDR1 SGHDN, CDR2 FVKESK. As DNA, the CDR3 is TGTGCCAGCAGCCCACCCGTTTGGGCTACTAGCGGGAGGATCAATGAGCAGTTCTTC. Protein sequence: CASSPPVWATSGRINEQFF.

This sequence joins TRBV7-2 and TRBJ2-7, with 10 bases lining up with TRBD2. This CDR3 contains 15 residues. Germline V gene sequence: CDR1 SGHTA, CDR2 FQGNSA. V gave up 5 bases and J gave up 0 bases; unmatched junction bases: 4. The CDR3 region has the DNA TGTGCCAGCAGCCCAACTAGCGGGATCTCCTACGAGCAGTACTTC. It specifies CASSPTSGISYEQYF.